This TCR beta chain was profiled in a study of ipilimumab plus nivolumab after autologous stem cell transplantation. Looking at the study overall: Both relapsed and primary refractory DLBCL were included.

In germline, CDR1 is SGDLS, CDR2 YYNGEE. V lost 0 bases and J 7 bases, leaving 14 bases between the germline ends. The CDR3 runs 15 residues. Produced via immunoSEQ multiplex PCR; TCRdb's table is partial and in-frame only. This sample has roughly 9,700 clones, with 78% found just once. The specimen comprised PBMCs, sampled in a trial of ipilimumab plus nivolumab as post-transplant consolidation. The source is a male donor with diffuse large B-cell lymphoma. The chain is built from TRBV9 and TRBJ1-5, with D possibly matching TRBD1 (6 bases). CDR3 sequence (DNA): TGTGCCAGCAGCGTAGATGGGGGGCCGGGACAGCCCCAGCATTTT. Amino acids: CASSVDGGPGQPQHF.